A single sample is the source of the 24 T cell receptor beta chains below, sequenced in a study of blood T cells in healthy people across ages. A second roughly 7 to 12 cycle PCR used barcoded and J-beta primers. TCRdb redid the calling of the 5' RACE reads with MiXCR, one entry per CDR3 protein. In the table there are hundreds of thousands of distinct CDR3 sequences, about 42% of which are singletons. Material for sequencing was blood. Receptors were obtained from a man at least 80 years old in good health.

This clonotype was seen only a few times. This may come from a read error, since a much larger clone is one base off. The chain has TRBV3-1 and TRBJ2-4; 8 bases line up with TRBD2. Germline CDR1 is LGHDT and CDR2 is YNNKEL (reference sequence). CDR3 length: 15 residues. After removal of 4 bases from V and 5 bases from J, the junction contained 7 bases not matched to a gene. DNA for the CDR3: TGTGCCAGCAGCCCAGGACGAGCGGGAGAAAACATTCAGTACTTC. Protein sequence: CASSPGRAGENIQYF.

This clonotype was found a few times. A read error is possible here, since a much larger clone lies one base away. The rearrangement uses TRBV6-6 and TRBJ2-5; perhaps D is TRBD1 or TRBD2 (6 bases each). V lost 6 bases and J 11 bases, leaving 31 bases between the germline ends. CDR3 size: 17 residues. The germline V gene encodes CDR1 MNHNY and CDR2 SVGAGI (reference sequence). In DNA form, the CDR3 reads TGTGCCAGCAGGAACACGGGGGCGGAGGGATATAGCAATGAGCAGTACTTC. It codes for CASRNTGAEGYSNEQYF.

V and J are TRBV7-3 and TRBJ2-2; perhaps TRBD1 as D (7 bases). The V end lost 5 bases, the J end lost 0 bases, and 13 bases lay between the germline ends. Germline V gene data show CDR1 as SGHTA and CDR2 as FQGTGA. The CDR3 is 16 amino acids. The CDR3 is CASSLQGTSNTGELFF. The CDR3 nucleotides read TGTGCCAGCAGCCTACAGGGGACTTCGAACACCGGGGAGCTGTTTTTT.

Ten or more counts support this clonotype. This chain uses TRBV20-1 with TRBJ2-3; no definite D call. Trimming removed 5 bases at V and 3 bases at J, with 18 bases between. Germline lookup yields CDR1 DFQATT and CDR2 SNEGSKA (reference sequence). The CDR3 covers 15 residues. The CDR3 sequence is CSAQRSSSRTDTQYF. CDR3 in DNA: TGCAGTGCTCAGAGGTCAAGCAGCAGAACAGATACGCAGTATTTT.

The CDR3 sequence is CAIGLAGGQETQYF. CDR3 nucleotide sequence: TGTGCCATCGGGCTGGCGGGAGGGCAAGAGACCCAGTACTTC. V gene TRBV10-3 combines with J gene TRBJ2-5, with 9 bases aligning to TRBD2. V was clipped by 8 bases and J by 2 bases; unmatched bases: 6. Germline CDR1 and CDR2: ENHRY and SYGVKD. This CDR3 spans 14 amino acids.

This chain connects TRBV12-5 to TRBJ2-7, with D possibly called TRBD1 or TRBD2 (5 bases each). Per germline, CDR1 LGHNT and CDR2 FRNRAP. Trimming removed 2 bases from V and 3 bases from J, with 20 bases in between. CDR3 length: 17 residues. Written as DNA, the CDR3 is TGTGCTAGTGGTTTGCTCCACCGCCGGGACGGTCACTACGAGCAGTACTTC. Translating it yields CASGLLHRRDGHYEQYF.

The chain combines TRBV20-1 with TRBJ2-1; either TRBD1 or TRBD2 may fit D (5 bases each). Trimming shortened V by 4 bases and J by 1 base, and 11 bases separated the two germline ends. This CDR3 is built from 14 residues. From germline, CDR1 is DFQATT and CDR2 SNEGSKA (reference sequence). As DNA, the CDR3 is TGCAGTGCTACAAGTGGGGGATCCTACAATGAGCAGTTCTTC. Residues: CSATSGGSYNEQFF.

The chain's CDR3 is CASSLTQGVDEAFF. The CDR3 bases are TGTGCCAGCAGTCTAACACAGGGGGTGGATGAAGCTTTCTTT. The V and J genes are TRBV7-9 and TRBJ1-1; 8 bases agree with TRBD1. V lost 6 bases and J lost 7; bases outside the gene matches: 10. There are 14 residues in the CDR3. Germline V gene lookup returns CDR1 SEHNR and CDR2 FQNEAQ (reference sequence).

In its sample, this clonotype was seen many times. This chain joins TRBV6-6 and TRBJ2-5, with TRBD2 as a possible D gene (6 bases). CDR3 length: 11 residues. Per the germline V gene, CDR1 is MNHNY and CDR2 is SVGAGI (reference sequence). Between the trimmed V and J ends, which lost 8 bases and 2 bases, there was a span of 6 bases. In DNA form, the CDR3 reads TGTGCCAGCGCGGGGCAAGAGACCCAGTACTTC. This gives the protein CASAGQETQYF.

The chain carries TRBV3-1 and TRBJ2-7; 8 bases match TRBD2. V shed 3 bases and J 5 bases; nucleotides not matched to a gene: 12. This CDR3 is 16 amino acids long. Germline V gene lookup returns CDR1 LGHDT and CDR2 YNNKEL (reference sequence). The CDR3 loop is CASSQGPRGGVHEQYF. The CDR3 DNA reads as TGTGCCAGCAGCCAGGGACCCCGGGGGGGTGTCCACGAGCAGTACTTC.

Points on this clonotype: At one of its ends the junction is not consistent with the germline gene, which may arise from a read error. This rearrangement joins TRBV27 to TRBJ2-3, with D possibly being TRBD1 (5 bases). The CDR3 sequence is 14 residues long. Germline V gene lookup returns CDR1 MNHEY and CDR2 SMNVEV (reference sequence). In DNA form, the CDR3 reads TGTGCCAGCAGTCCTCTCCGGACAAGAGATGCGCAGTATTTT. It is translated as CASSPLRTRDAQYF.

The sample holds one count of this clonotype. V usage is TRBV20-1 and J usage is TRBJ1-4; no clear D. CDR3 length: 11 amino acids. Trimming removed 5 bases at V and 5 bases at J, with 6 bases between. Germline V CDR1 and CDR2: DFQATT, SNEGSKA (reference sequence). CDR3 amino acids: CSAHRNEKLFF. CDR3 DNA sequence: TGCAGTGCTCACAGAAATGAAAAACTGTTTTTT.

The chain carries TRBV28 and TRBJ1-6, with 7 positions matching TRBD1. CDR3 size: 13 residues. V lost 8 bases and J lost 10; bases outside the gene matches: 8. Germline V gene sequence: CDR1 MDHEN, CDR2 SYDVKM. The CDR3 region has the DNA TGTGCCAGCTGGGAAGGGGGCCACTCACCCCTCCACTTT. Protein: CASWEGGHSPLHF. Looking up the rest from reference TRBV28 and TRBJ1-6 gives the full variable domain: DVKVTQSSRYLVKRTGEKVFLECVQDMDHENMFWYRQDPGLGLRLIYFSYDVKMKEKGDIPEGYSVSREKKERFSLILESASTNQTSMYLCASWEGGHSPLHFGNGTRLTVT.

The chain combines TRBV7-9 with TRBJ2-1, with a possible D match to TRBD1 (5 bases). V was clipped by 6 bases and J by 2 bases, with 11 bases between them. Per the germline V gene, CDR1 is SEHNR and CDR2 is FQNEAQ (reference sequence). The CDR3 contains 14 residues. Here the CDR3 reads CASRSKGAYNEQFF. The CDR3, as DNA: TGTGCCAGCAGGAGTAAAGGGGCCTACAATGAGCAGTTCTTC.

Note on this clonotype: A much bigger clone sits one base away, suggesting this may be a read error. V usage is TRBV29-1 and J usage is TRBJ2-1, with D possibly being TRBD1 (6 bases). This CDR3 has 14 amino acids. Per the germline V gene, CDR1 is SQVTM and CDR2 is ANQGSEA. DNA for the CDR3: TGCAGCGTTCTCGCCGGGACACTCTACGATGAGCAGTTCTTC. Amino acids: CSVLAGTLYDEQFF.

The chain joins TRBV20-1 to TRBJ2-1; TRBD2 agrees at 9 bases. Per the germline V gene, CDR1 is DFQATT and CDR2 is SNEGSKA (reference sequence). The ends lost 0 bases at V and 6 bases at J; junction bases unmatched: 6. The CDR3 runs to 15 residues. The CDR3 DNA reads TGCAGTGCTAGAGATCTAGAGCGGGGGGCCAATGAGCAGTTCTTC. Protein product: CSARDLERGANEQFF.

This clonotype turned up a few times. The V gene is TRBV11-2, the J gene TRBJ1-4; tentative D call: TRBD1 (5 bases). Trimming removed 5 bases at V and 5 bases at J, with 15 bases between. The CDR3 sequence is 15 residues long. CDR1 SGHAT and CDR2 FQNNGV come from the germline V gene. CDR3 DNA sequence: TGTGCCAGCAGCCCCGGTTCGGGGCAGAATGAAAAACTGTTTTTT. As protein: CASSPGSGQNEKLFF.

This clonotype was counted a few times. The chain recombines TRBV7-6 with TRBJ2-5; D gene ambiguous. There are 13 residues in the CDR3. Germline V gene lookup returns CDR1 SGHVS and CDR2 FNYEAQ. The V end was cut by 2 bases, the J end by 5 bases, with 9 bases between. CDR3 amino acids: CASSLSSMETQYF. CDR3 sequence (DNA): TGTGCCAGCAGCTTATCGTCCATGGAGACCCAGTACTTC.

The chain recombines TRBV6-6 with TRBJ1-5, with D hard to call. The V end was cut by 4 bases, the J end by 2 bases, with 12 bases between. Germline CDR1 is MNHNY and CDR2 is SVGAGI (reference sequence). This CDR3 has 15 residues. The CDR3 loop is CASSSPQLGNQPQHF. The CDR3 bases are TGTGCCAGCAGTTCTCCCCAGTTGGGCAATCAGCCCCAGCATTTT.

The rearrangement joins TRBV9 to TRBJ2-7; D is undetermined. This CDR3 comprises 15 residues. Trimming stripped 0 bases from V and 0 bases from J, with 10 bases between. In germline, CDR1 is SGDLS, CDR2 YYNGEE. The CDR3: CASSVGGSFSYEQYF. The CDR3 DNA sequence: TGTGCCAGCAGCGTAGGCGGCAGTTTCTCCTACGAGCAGTACTTC.

Only a few counts were recorded for this clonotype. The CDR3 sequence is CASSAPQGFVNTEAFF. CDR3 DNA sequence: TGTGCCAGCAGCGCGCCACAGGGTTTCGTAAACACTGAAGCTTTCTTT. The chain carries TRBV11-2 and TRBJ1-1; D is perhaps TRBD1 (6 bases). Trimming removed 5 bases at V and 2 bases at J, with 18 bases between. The CDR3 runs to 16 residues. CDR1 and CDR2 (germline): SGHAT, FQNNGV.

V usage is TRBV7-3 and J usage is TRBJ2-7; 14 bases are shared with TRBD2. The CDR3 spans 17 residues. Trimming removed 2 bases from V and 7 bases from J; junction bases left unmatched: 10. Germline V gene sequence: CDR1 SGHTA, CDR2 FQGTGA. The CDR3 DNA reads as TGTGCCAGCAGCTTAGGGTCCGGGACTAGCGGGAGTAATGAGCAGTACTTC. The encoded protein is CASSLGSGTSGSNEQYF.

J is TRBJ2-5 and V is TRBV20-1, with 16 bases identical to TRBD2. From germline, CDR1 is DFQATT and CDR2 SNEGSKA (reference sequence). The CDR3 loop spans 15 amino acids. Unmatched junction bases numbered 3, after V lost 6 bases and J lost 2 bases. The CDR3 reads CSAGLAGGFQETQYF. The CDR3 region has the DNA TGCAGTGCGGGACTAGCGGGGGGGTTTCAAGAGACCCAGTACTTC.

The J gene is TRBJ2-1, the V gene TRBV12-3 or TRBV12-4; the match to TRBD2 covers 12 bases. CDR3 length: 16 amino acids. Germline trimming cut 3 bases from V and 4 bases from J; bases unmatched to any gene: 4. The CDR3: CASSFRTSGIYNEQFF. Here the CDR3 DNA reads TGTGCCAGCAGTTTTCGGACTAGCGGGATTTACAATGAGCAGTTCTTC.